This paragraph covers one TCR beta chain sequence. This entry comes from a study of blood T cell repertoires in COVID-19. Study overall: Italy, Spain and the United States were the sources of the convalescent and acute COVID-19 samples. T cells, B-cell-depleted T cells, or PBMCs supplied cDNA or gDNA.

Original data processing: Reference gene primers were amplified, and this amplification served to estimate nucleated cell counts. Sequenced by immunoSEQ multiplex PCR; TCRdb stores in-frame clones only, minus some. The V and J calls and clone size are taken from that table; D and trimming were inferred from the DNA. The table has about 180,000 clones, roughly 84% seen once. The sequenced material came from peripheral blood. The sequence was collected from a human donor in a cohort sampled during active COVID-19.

CDR3 sequence reads: CAIGETGRYEQYF. The CDR3 DNA follows: TGTGCCATCGGGGAGACAGGCCGGTACGAGCAGTACTTC. The chain is built from TRBV10-3 and TRBJ2-7, with D perhaps TRBD1 (6 bases). The germline CDR1 and CDR2 sequences are ENHRY and SYGVKD. CDR3 length: 13 residues. Deletions cut 8 bases from V and 4 bases from J, with 15 bases between.